The 9 T cell receptor beta chains below all came from one sample that was sequenced in a study of ipilimumab plus nivolumab after autologous stem cell transplantation. Sequencing used immunoSEQ multiplex PCR; TCRdb keeps in-frame clones, though not all of them. The sample shows about 22,000 clones, roughly four fifths of them seen only once. This specimen consisted of PBMCs, obtained in a trial of ipilimumab plus nivolumab as post-transplant consolidation. The receptors here all came from a male donor with diffuse large B-cell lymphoma.

Worth noting for this clone: One junction end does not reproduce the germline sequence, and a read error may be involved. This rearrangement joins TRBV6-6 to TRBJ2-3; D is perhaps TRBD1 (5 bases). This CDR3 has 14 amino acids. CDR1 and CDR2 (germline): MNHNY, SVGAGI (reference sequence). The CDR3 sequence is CVSSSPPRQDTQYF. Here the CDR3 DNA reads TGTGTCAGCAGCTCTCCACCCCGACAGGATACGCAGTATTTT.

The chain employs TRBV11-2 and TRBJ1-5; 9 bases align to TRBD1. The germline CDR1 and CDR2 sequences are SGHAT and FQNNGV. The CDR3 loop spans 13 amino acids. The trim removed 5 bases at V and 5 bases at J, leaving 1 base unmatched. The CDR3 spells CASSRDRDQPQHF. The CDR3 DNA follows: TGTGCCAGCAGCCGGGACAGGGATCAGCCCCAGCATTTT.

The CDR3 sequence: CAISGRNDYEQYF. In nucleotides, the CDR3 is TGTGCCATCAGTGGACGAAATGACTACGAGCAGTACTTC. This chain uses TRBV10-3 with TRBJ2-7, with D hard to call. This CDR3 region has 13 residues. CDR1 ENHRY and CDR2 SYGVKD come from the germline V gene. V was pared by 4 bases and J by 3 bases, with 10 bases between.

The chain is built from TRBV7-2 and TRBJ2-2; the D gene is possibly TRBD1 (6 bases). V was trimmed by 5 bases and J by 3 bases, leaving 16 bases between them. Germline CDR1 is SGHTA and CDR2 is FQGNSA. The CDR3 contains 16 residues. The CDR3 loop is CASSPSWGLDTGELFF. The CDR3 DNA follows: TGTGCCAGCAGCCCAAGTTGGGGGCTGGACACCGGGGAGCTGTTTTTT. Complete variable domain (other parts from reference TRBV7-2 and TRBJ2-2): GAGVSQSPSNKVTEKGKDVELRCDPISGHTALYWYRQSLGQGLEFLIYFQGNSAPDKSGLPSDRFSAERTGGSVSTLTIQRTQQEDSAVYLCASSPSWGLDTGELFFGEGSRLTVL.

This chain's CDR3 is CSVEPGSGANEQFF. The DNA of the CDR3 is TGCAGCGTTGAACCGGGAAGCGGGGCCAATGAGCAGTTCTTC. This chain joins TRBV29-1 and TRBJ2-1; 7 bases are shared with TRBD2. Per germline, CDR1 SQVTM and CDR2 ANQGSEA. Unmatched junction bases numbered 7, after V lost 2 bases and J lost 6 bases. This CDR3 region has 14 residues.

This clone was observed at least ten times. The gene calls are TRBV6-1 and TRBJ1-1; the D gene is possibly TRBD1 (6 bases). Germline loops: CDR1 MNHNS, CDR2 SASEGT. There are 14 residues in the CDR3. Trimming took off 6 bases at V and 1 base at J, with 12 bases between the two ends. CDR3 residues: CASSTGSTNTEAFF. The DNA of the CDR3 is TGTGCCAGCAGCACAGGGAGTACGAACACTGAAGCTTTCTTT.

The V call is TRBV11-1, the J call TRBJ2-3; D is possibly TRBD2 (6 bases). The CDR3 covers 15 residues. V was cut by 4 bases and J by 1 base, with 12 bases left in between. Germline CDR1 and CDR2: SGHAT and FQDESV (reference sequence). The CDR3 region has the DNA TGTGCCAGCAGCTCAAATGTAGCGGGCACAGATACGCAGTATTTT. It specifies CASSSNVAGTDTQYF. Looking up the rest from reference TRBV11-1 and TRBJ2-3 gives the full variable domain: EAEVAQSPRYKITEKSQAVAFWCDPISGHATLYWYRQILGQGPELLVQFQDESVVDDSQLPKDRFSAERLKGVDSTLKIQPAELGDSAMYLCASSSNVAGTDTQYFGPGTRLTVL.

The chain recombines TRBV7-6 with TRBJ2-5; no clear D gene. Germline CDR1 is SGHVS and CDR2 is FNYEAQ. With 4 bases removed from V and 0 bases from J, the gap between germline ends came to 6 bases. This CDR3 is 13 amino acids long. The CDR3 bases are TGTGCCAGCAGCTCGTCCAACCAAGAGACCCAGTACTTC. It specifies CASSSSNQETQYF.

The chain links TRBV19 to TRBJ1-1, with unresolved D. Germline-derived CDR1 and CDR2 are LNHDA and SQIVND (reference sequence). The CDR3 length is 12 residues. With 7 bases removed from V and 7 bases from J, the gap between germline ends came to 13 bases. In DNA, the CDR3 is TGTGCCAGTACCGGAGGTCACTTTGAAGCTTTCTTT. Protein sequence: CASTGGHFEAFF.